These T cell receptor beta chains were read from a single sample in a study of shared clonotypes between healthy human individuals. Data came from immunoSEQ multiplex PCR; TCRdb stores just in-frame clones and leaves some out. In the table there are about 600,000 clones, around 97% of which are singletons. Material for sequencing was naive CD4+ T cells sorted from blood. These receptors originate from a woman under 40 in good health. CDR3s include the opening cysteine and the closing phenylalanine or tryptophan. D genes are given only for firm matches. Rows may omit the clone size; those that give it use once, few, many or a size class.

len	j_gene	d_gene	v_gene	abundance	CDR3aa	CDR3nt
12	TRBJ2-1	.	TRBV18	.	CASSKTRYEQFF	TGTGCCAGCTCTAAGACTAGGTATGAGCAGTTCTTC
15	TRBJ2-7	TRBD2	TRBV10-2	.	CASSRASGRSYEQYF	TGCGCCAGCAGTAGGGCTAGCGGGAGGTCCTACGAGCAGTACTTC
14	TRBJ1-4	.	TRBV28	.	CASSWGGTNEKLFF	TGTGCCAGCAGTTGGGGGGGGACTAATGAAAAACTGTTTTTT
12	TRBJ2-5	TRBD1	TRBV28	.	CASTGGYETQYF	TGTGCCAGCACAGGGGGCTATGAGACCCAGTACTTC
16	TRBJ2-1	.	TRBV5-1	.	CASSLPRDSILNEQFF	TGCGCCAGCAGCTTGCCCCGGGACTCCATCCTCAATGAGCAGTTCTTC
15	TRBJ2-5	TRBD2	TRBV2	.	CASSELAGGYETQYF	TGTGCCAGCAGTGAGTTAGCGGGAGGGTATGAGACCCAGTACTTC
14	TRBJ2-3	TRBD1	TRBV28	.	CASSTGQGVDTQYF	TGTGCCAGCAGTACGGGACAGGGGGTAGATACGCAGTATTTT
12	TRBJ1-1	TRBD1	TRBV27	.	CASSYRGTEAFF	TGTGCCAGCAGTTACAGGGGCACTGAAGCTTTCTTT
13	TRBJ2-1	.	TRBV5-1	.	CASSSPAMTEQFF	TGCGCCAGCAGTTCCCCGGCTATGACGGAGCAGTTCTTC
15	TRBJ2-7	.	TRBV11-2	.	CASTLGELATGEQYF	TGTGCCAGCACCCTTGGTGAATTAGCCACGGGCGAGCAGTACTTC
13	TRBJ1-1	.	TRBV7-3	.	CASSSQMNTEAFF	TGTGCCAGCAGCTCCCAGATGAACACTGAAGCTTTCTTT
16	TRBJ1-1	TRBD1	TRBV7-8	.	CASSLVNRGATTEAFF	TGTGCCAGCAGCTTAGTTAACAGGGGGGCCACCACTGAAGCTTTCTTT
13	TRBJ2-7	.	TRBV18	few	CASSPQPQGEQYF	TGTGCCAGCTCACCCCAACCCCAGGGGGAGCAGTACTTC
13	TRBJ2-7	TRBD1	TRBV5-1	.	CASSVQGMGEQYF	TGCGCCAGCAGCGTACAGGGGATGGGCGAGCAGTACTTC
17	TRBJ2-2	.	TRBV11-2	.	CASSSPPGLQNTGELFF	TGTGCCAGCAGCTCTCCTCCGGGACTTCAGAACACCGGGGAGCTGTTTTTT
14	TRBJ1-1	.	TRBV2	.	CASSAGHRVTEAFF	TGTGCCAGCAGTGCGGGGCACAGGGTGACTGAAGCTTTCTTT
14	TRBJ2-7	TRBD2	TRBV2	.	CASRAGLAAYEQYF	TGTGCCAGCAGGGCGGGACTAGCGGCCTACGAGCAGTACTTC
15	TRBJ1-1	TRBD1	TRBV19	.	CASSTWGQGGPEAFF	TGTGCCAGTAGTACATGGGGACAGGGCGGGCCTGAAGCTTTCTTT
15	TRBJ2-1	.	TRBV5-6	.	CASSWSGDLYNEQFF	TGTGCCAGCAGCTGGAGCGGCGACCTGTACAATGAGCAGTTCTTC
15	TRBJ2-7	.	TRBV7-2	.	CASSYTGFPLYEQYF	TGTGCCAGCAGCTACACAGGGTTCCCCCTCTACGAGCAGTACTTC
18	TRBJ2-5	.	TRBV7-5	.	CVRSHLAKRAGSQETQYF	TGTGTCAGAAGCCATCTAGCGAAGCGGGCCGGTAGCCAAGAGACCCAGTACTTC
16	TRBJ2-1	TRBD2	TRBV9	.	CASSEGGSGSFNEQFF	TGTGCCAGCAGCGAGGGTGGTAGCGGGTCGTTTAATGAGCAGTTCTTC
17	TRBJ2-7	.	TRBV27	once	CASTSRRAAGGSYEQYF	TGTGCCAGCACCTCTCGGAGGGCGGCAGGGGGCTCCTACGAGCAGTACTTC
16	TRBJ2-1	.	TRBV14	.	CASSQDKGTISSEQFF	TGTGCCAGCAGCCAAGATAAGGGGACAATTAGTAGTGAGCAGTTCTTC
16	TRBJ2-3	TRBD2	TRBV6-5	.	CASSYTGLAGGNTQYF	TGTGCCAGCAGTTACACCGGACTAGCGGGAGGGAATACGCAGTATTTT
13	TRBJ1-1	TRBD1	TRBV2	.	CASSLQGGTEAFF	TGTGCCAGCAGTCTTCAGGGGGGGACTGAAGCTTTCTTT
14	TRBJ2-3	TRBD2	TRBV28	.	CASSPSPTSGTQYF	TGTGCCAGCAGTCCAAGTCCCACTAGCGGGACGCAGTATTTT
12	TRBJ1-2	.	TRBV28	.	CASSLRLYGYTF	TGTGCCAGCAGCCTCAGGCTCTATGGCTACACCTTC
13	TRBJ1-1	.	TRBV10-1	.	CASSVSGGTEAFF	TGCGCCAGCAGCGTTTCGGGCGGGACTGAAGCTTTCTTT
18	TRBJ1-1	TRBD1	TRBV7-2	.	CASSLVVGGVYSVTEAFF	TGTGCCAGCAGCTTAGTCGTAGGGGGCGTTTACAGTGTCACTGAAGCTTTCTTT
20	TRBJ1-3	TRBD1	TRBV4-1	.	CASSPTLVRDRGPSGNTIYF	TGCGCCAGCAGCCCTACCCTCGTCCGGGACAGGGGACCATCTGGAAACACCATATATTTT
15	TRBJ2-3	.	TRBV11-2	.	CASSLDRAPTDTQYF	TGTGCCAGCAGCTTAGACCGGGCCCCCACAGATACGCAGTATTTT
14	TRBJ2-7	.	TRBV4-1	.	CASSPGTTSYEQYF	TGCGCCAGCAGCCCCGGGACAACCTCCTACGAGCAGTACTTC
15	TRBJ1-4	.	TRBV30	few	CAWSVRRATNEKLFF	TGTGCCTGGAGTGTACGGCGAGCAACTAATGAAAAACTGTTTTTT
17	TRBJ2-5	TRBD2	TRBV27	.	CASSLSVGIAGDETQYF	TGTGCCAGCAGTTTATCAGTCGGGATAGCGGGGGACGAGACCCAGTACTTC
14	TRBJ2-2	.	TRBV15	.	CATSRVAVTGELFF	TGTGCCACCAGCAGAGTAGCAGTCACCGGGGAGCTGTTTTTT
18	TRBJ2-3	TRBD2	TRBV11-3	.	CASSINRVAGGPADTQYF	TGTGCCAGCAGCATCAATCGTGTAGCGGGAGGGCCCGCGGATACGCAGTATTTT
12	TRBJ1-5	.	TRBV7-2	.	CASSLGDQPQHF	TGTGCCAGCAGCTTAGGGGATCAGCCCCAGCATTTT
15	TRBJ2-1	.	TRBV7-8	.	CASIPRRGEYNEQFF	TGTGCCAGCATCCCCCGGAGGGGGGAATACAATGAGCAGTTCTTC
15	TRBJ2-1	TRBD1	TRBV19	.	CASVDRGTGLNEQFF	TGTGCCAGTGTCGACAGGGGAACGGGGCTCAATGAGCAGTTCTTC
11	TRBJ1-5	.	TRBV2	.	CASRGNRSKHF	TGTGCCAGCAGGGGGAACAGGAGCAAGCATTTT
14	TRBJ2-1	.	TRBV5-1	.	CASSHGLEAGEQFF	TGCGCCAGCAGCCATGGTCTAGAGGCCGGGGAGCAGTTCTTC
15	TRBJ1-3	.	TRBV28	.	CASSLGGASGNTIYF	TGTGCCAGCAGTTTAGGGGGGGCGTCTGGAAACACCATATATTTT
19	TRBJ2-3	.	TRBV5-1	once	CASSFERGLGGPAGDTQYF	TGCGCCAGCAGCTTTGAACGGGGGCTGGGTGGCCCCGCCGGAGATACGCAGTATTTT
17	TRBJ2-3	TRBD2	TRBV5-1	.	CASSPLAGGSDTDTQYF	TGCGCCAGCAGCCCCCTAGCGGGAGGATCCGACACAGATACGCAGTATTTT
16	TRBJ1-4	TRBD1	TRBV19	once	CASTPLSGTGGEKLFF	TGTGCCAGTACTCCGCTGTCCGGGACAGGCGGGGAAAAACTGTTTTTT
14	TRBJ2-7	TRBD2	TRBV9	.	CASSQTSGPYEQYF	TGTGCCAGCAGCCAGACTAGCGGACCTTACGAGCAGTACTTC
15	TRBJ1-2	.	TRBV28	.	CASNYKGVPNYGYTF	TGTGCCAGCAATTATAAGGGGGTCCCCAACTATGGCTACACCTTC
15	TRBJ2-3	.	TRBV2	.	CASEAGRGDLDTQYF	TGTGCCAGCGAGGCCGGCAGGGGGGATTTGGATACGCAGTATTTT
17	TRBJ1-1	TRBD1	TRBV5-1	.	CASSLKQDRGLRTEAFF	TGCGCCAGCAGCCTCAAGCAGGACAGGGGTTTGCGCACTGAAGCTTTCTTT
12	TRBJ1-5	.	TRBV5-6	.	CASSLQDQPQHF	TGTGCCAGCAGCCTCCAAGATCAGCCCCAGCATTTT
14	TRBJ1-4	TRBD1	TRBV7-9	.	CASSLQGAGEKLFF	TGTGCCAGCAGTCTACAGGGGGCGGGTGAAAAACTGTTTTTT
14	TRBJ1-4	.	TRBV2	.	CASSEGLGYEKLFF	TGTGCCAGCAGTGAAGGGCTGGGTTATGAAAAACTGTTTTTT
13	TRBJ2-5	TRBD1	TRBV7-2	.	CASSMLTGETQYF	TGTGCCAGCAGCATGCTGACAGGGGAGACCCAGTACTTC